Included here is one T cell receptor beta chain sequence, with context. Its antigen remains unknown. Clones were read by immunoSEQ multiplex PCR, and TCRdb kept only the in-frame ones, dropping some. The data contain roughly 160,000 clones, 85% to 95% of them seen just once; the ten biggest clones take up more than 0.8%. The data were taken from a study of T cell responses to AZD1222 COVID-19 vaccine. The CDR3 extends over 14 amino acids. Germline V gene data show CDR1 as GTSNPN and CDR2 as SVGIG (reference sequence). Trimming took 5 bases from V and 8 from J; bases not matched to a gene: 14. Study-wide results and caveats: Repertoires were obtained only post-peak T cell response. Variant regions that are unmutated are reportedly the target of nearly half of spike-specific TCRs. Among those given AZD1222, only six were seropositive at baseline. Clonal diversity was possibly underestimated, and white British individuals and females predominated among donors.

The V call is TRBV30, the J call TRBJ1-2; 7 nucleotides line up with TRBD1. This sample comprised peripheral blood, obtained on day 0 of AZD1222 vaccination. This sequence was found in an adult in good health. CDR3 sequence reads: CAWHGKDRIWGYTF. The CDR3 region has the DNA TGTGCCTGGCACGGAAAGGACAGGATCTGGGGCTACACCTTC.